This T cell receptor (beta chain) was identified in a study of vaccination and CD4 T cells after COVID-19. As for the study in general: Between diagnosis and the drawing of post-COVID samples lay a median 101 days (range 35 to 161).

Treatment meaning: roughly ten-day PBMC culture with coronavirus spike peptide pools or control peptides (ViraFEST assay). An Oncomine TCR Beta short-read assay was used to sequence the DNA from cultured CD4+ T cells. Each CDR3 protein gets one entry after TCRdb re-called the PCR reads with MiXCR. Seen here are under 20,000 distinct CDR3 sequences, approximately 31% observed once, and the top ten hold about 15%. A word on this clonotype: The antigen remains undetermined.

This TCR was recovered from a human donor with COVID-19. The sample was cultured CD4+ T cells from blood.

The CDR3 loop is CASSLETRGSEAFF. The DNA for the CDR3 is TGCGCCAGCAGCTTGGAGACGCGGGGGTCTGAAGCTTTCTTT. V and J are TRBV5-1 and TRBJ1-1; a possible D gene is TRBD1 (5 bases). The CDR3 sequence is 14 residues long. Looked up from germline, CDR1 is SGHRS and CDR2 is YFSETQ. Trimming cost V 0 bases and J 6 bases, with 12 bases left between them.